What follows are 20 T cell receptor beta chains derived from one specimen sequenced in a study of graft-versus-host responses after intestinal transplantation (dated by TCRdb to the early 2020s). Libraries were prepared through the immunoSEQ multiplex PCR assay. Sourced from immuneACCESS, this table was stored by TCRdb with only in-frame sequences that have V and J called. A share of the clones is absent; for the studies checked, an unresolved V gene accounts for under half, and the remainder has no known explanation. This sample has tens of thousands of clones in its table, and around 90% of those were observed once. Jointly, the top ten make up 1.6% of the sample. Sample: PBMCs, taken 26 days after transplant. The receptors here all came from a human patient who received an intestinal transplant, so some T cells may come from the graft donor.

This chain joins TRBV29-1 and TRBJ1-1; unclear D gene. This CDR3 contains 14 residues. The V end was cut by 0 bases, the J end by 4 bases, with 12 bases between. Germline values: CDR1 SQVTM, CDR2 ANQGSEA. DNA of the CDR3: TGCAGCGTTGAAGACCCCGGGGTGGGCACTGAAGCTTTCTTT. Protein sequence: CSVEDPGVGTEAFF.

In this sample, this clone turned up a few times. This rearrangement joins TRBV5-1 to TRBJ1-4; D possibly corresponds to TRBD1 (5 bases). The CDR3 covers 12 residues. Germline CDR1 reads SGHRS; CDR2 reads YFSETQ. V was shortened by 5 bases and J by 8 bases, with 10 bases between the two germline ends. Here the CDR3 reads CASSYNREKLFF. In nucleotides, the CDR3 is TGCGCCAGCAGTTATAACAGGGAAAAACTGTTTTTT.

This sequence joins TRBV6-5 and TRBJ1-2, with 8 bases lining up with TRBD1. The germline gives CDR1 MNHEY, CDR2 SVGAGI. The CDR3 is made up of 14 amino acids. V was clipped by 5 bases and J by 1 base; unmatched bases: 3. The CDR3: CASSKTGDNYGYTF. In nucleotides, the CDR3 is TGTGCCAGCAGTAAGACAGGGGATAACTATGGCTACACCTTC.

This chain connects TRBV6-5 to TRBJ2-5; TRBD1 agrees at 8 bases. Germline V gene lookup returns CDR1 MNHEY and CDR2 SVGAGI. This CDR3 region has 15 residues. Trimming cost V 5 bases and J 9 bases; bases outside gene matches: 14. CDR3 nucleotides: TGTGCCAGCAGTGTAATGGCCGGGCCGGGACAGGCCCAGTACTTC. Protein sequence: CASSVMAGPGQAQYF.

This clone was recorded only once. The chain carries TRBV2 and TRBJ1-2; TRBD1 agrees at 10 bases. The CDR3 extends over 18 amino acids. V was clipped by 6 bases and J by 2 bases; unmatched bases: 15. Germline V gives CDR1 SNHLY, CDR2 FYNNEI. The CDR3 spells CASRGVAGQGLENYGYTF. DNA of the CDR3: TGTGCCAGCAGGGGGGTCGCGGGACAGGGGCTGGAGAACTATGGCTACACCTTC. The full variable domain, its missing parts supplied by reference TRBV2 and TRBJ1-2, is EPEVTQTPSHQVTQMGQEVILRCVPISNHLYFYWYRQILGQKVEFLVSFYNNEISEKSEIFDDQFSVERPDGSNFTLKIRSTKLEDSAMYFCASRGVAGQGLENYGYTFGSGTRLTVV.

The chain has TRBV25-1 and TRBJ1-3; 7 nucleotides match TRBD1. Trimming removed 3 bases from V and 0 bases from J; junction bases left unmatched: 8. CDR3 length: 17 amino acids. Germline CDR1 reads MGHDK; CDR2 reads SYGVNS. The CDR3 nucleotides are TGTGCCAGCAGTGATGCGACAGGGCCTGACTCTGGAAACACCATATATTTT. Amino acid sequence: CASSDATGPDSGNTIYF.

The chain combines TRBV2 with TRBJ1-1; tentatively, D is TRBD1 (5 bases). Germline V gives CDR1 SNHLY, CDR2 FYNNEI. The CDR3 is 14 residues long. V was shortened by 3 bases and J by 1 base, with 9 bases between the two germline ends. The CDR3: CASSDRGGNTEAFF. The CDR3 DNA sequence: TGTGCCAGCAGTGATCGGGGGGGGAACACTGAAGCTTTCTTT.

The chain uses TRBV11-2 and TRBJ1-1; D possibly corresponds to TRBD1 (5 bases). The V gene's germline CDR1 is SGHAT and CDR2 FQNNGV. The CDR3 is made up of 13 amino acids. V gave up 1 base and J gave up 5 bases, with 8 bases separating them. This CDR3 is CASSLARETEAFF. The CDR3 DNA reads TGTGCCAGCAGCTTAGCCAGGGAAACTGAAGCTTTCTTT.

The chain links TRBV7-9 to TRBJ2-2; D may be TRBD2 (6 bases). Trimming took off 1 base at V and 2 bases at J, with 8 bases between the two ends. Germline V gene data show CDR1 as SEHNR and CDR2 as FQNEAQ (reference sequence). There are 15 residues in the CDR3. The CDR3 DNA follows: TGTGCCAGCAGCTTAGGTAGCGGTAACACCGGGGAGCTGTTTTTT. Amino acids: CASSLGSGNTGELFF.

This chain links TRBV4-2 with TRBJ2-1; D is possibly TRBD2 (5 bases). Between the trimmed V and J ends, which lost 4 bases and 3 bases, there was a span of 16 bases. The CDR3 has 16 amino acids. Germline V gene lookup returns CDR1 LGHNA and CDR2 YNFKEQ. CDR3 in DNA: TGTGCCAGCAGCCCCCAGGAGAGGGAGAACTACAATGAGCAGTTCTTC. Translation gives CASSPQERENYNEQFF.

The chain has TRBV5-4 and TRBJ1-1, with unresolved D. The germline gives CDR1 SGHNT, CDR2 YYREEE (reference sequence). The germline V and J ends were trimmed by 5 bases and 0 bases, with 8 bases remaining between them. The CDR3 extends over 13 amino acids. The CDR3 region has the DNA TGTGCCAGCAGTTACCGGGTGAACACTGAAGCTTTCTTT. Protein product: CASSYRVNTEAFF. The entire variable domain, with the rest obtained from reference TRBV5-4 and TRBJ1-1, is as follows: ETGVTQSPTHLIKTRGQQVTLRCSSQSGHNTVSWYQQALGQGPQFIFQYYREEENGRGNFPPRFSGLQFPNYSSELNVNALELDDSALYLCASSYRVNTEAFFGQGTRLTVV.

The chain links TRBV7-8 to TRBJ1-6; tentative D call: TRBD1 (6 bases). In germline, CDR1 is SGHVS, CDR2 FQNEAQ. Trimming left V 2 bases short and J 10 bases short, with 9 bases between. This CDR3 has 13 amino acids. The CDR3 DNA is TGTGCCAGCAGCTTACCAGGGGACTCACCCCTCCACTTT. This gives the protein CASSLPGDSPLHF.

V is TRBV28 and J is TRBJ2-3, with a weak D call TRBD2 (5 bases). The CDR3 loop spans 14 amino acids. The germline gives CDR1 MDHEN, CDR2 SYDVKM. V was pared by 2 bases and J by 2 bases, with 8 bases between. Here the CDR3 DNA reads TGTGCCAGCAGTTTAAGGGAGAACACAGATACGCAGTATTTT. It yields the protein CASSLRENTDTQYF.

The chain combines TRBV5-5 with TRBJ1-1; D might be TRBD1 (5 bases). The V end was cut by 0 bases, the J end by 4 bases, with 10 bases between. The CDR3 is 14 residues long. Germline CDR1 and CDR2: SGHKS and YYEKEE (reference sequence). The CDR3 bases are TGTGCCAGCAGCTTGGTGGGGGGATCCACTGAAGCTTTCTTT. Residues: CASSLVGGSTEAFF.

V and J are TRBV10-2 and TRBJ2-1, with 8 nucleotides matching TRBD2. The CDR3 extends over 15 amino acids. Germline CDR1 and CDR2: WSHSY and SAAADI. J was trimmed by 0 bases and V by 8 bases; bases with no gene match: 6. DNA of the CDR3: TGCGCCAGCTCTTCGGGGGGGGCCTCCTACAATGAGCAGTTCTTC. This sequence encodes CASSSGGASYNEQFF.

In regard to this clone: An end of the junction does not agree with germline; a read error may underlie this. The chain has TRBV7-7 and TRBJ2-2, with unresolved D. Per the germline V gene, CDR1 is SSHAT and CDR2 is FNYEAQ (reference sequence). The CDR3 runs 14 residues. CDR3 sequence: CASSPTVNTGELFF. The DNA for the CDR3 is TGTGCTAGCAGCCCCACAGTCAACACCGGGGAGCTGTTTTTT.

The chain carries TRBV7-9 and TRBJ2-2, with D possibly matching TRBD1 (5 bases). V lost 5 bases and J 8 bases, leaving 9 bases between the germline ends. Germline V gene sequence: CDR1 SEHNR, CDR2 FQNEAQ (reference sequence). The CDR3 is 12 amino acids. The CDR3 sequence: CASSQTGGELFF. CDR3 sequence (DNA): TGTGCCAGCAGCCAAACAGGAGGGGAGCTGTTTTTT.

This sequence joins TRBV7-4 and TRBJ2-1; 7 nucleotides line up with TRBD1. The V gene end was trimmed by 5 bases and the J gene end by 4 bases; junction bases not matched to a gene: 11. CDR1 and CDR2 from the germline V gene are SGHVT and SQSDAQ. The CDR3 has 16 amino acids. The CDR3 coding sequence is TGTGCCAGCAGCCGCACTCGGGACAGCCCATACAATGAGCAGTTCTTC. Translated: CASSRTRDSPYNEQFF.

V gene TRBV5-4 combines with J gene TRBJ1-6, with a possible D match to TRBD1 (5 bases). Between the trimmed V and J ends, which lost 2 bases and 9 bases, there was a span of 27 bases. There are 19 residues in the CDR3. CDR1 and CDR2 from the germline V gene are SGHNT and YYREEE (reference sequence). The CDR3 loop is CASSLTQWGVPRSSSPLHF. The CDR3 DNA reads TGTGCCAGCAGCTTAACCCAATGGGGGGTTCCCCGATCCTCTTCACCCCTCCACTTT.

The rearrangement uses TRBV30 and TRBJ1-3, with 7 bases that match TRBD1. This CDR3 is built from 15 residues. The trim removed 2 bases at V and 4 bases at J, leaving 8 bases unmatched. From germline, CDR1 is GTSNPN and CDR2 SVGIG (reference sequence). The CDR3 DNA sequence: TGTGCCTGGAGTATACCGACAGGGTTCGGAAACACCATATATTTT. Amino acid sequence: CAWSIPTGFGNTIYF. The complete variable domain, with remaining parts taken from reference TRBV30 and TRBJ1-3, reads SQTIHQWPATLVQPVGSPLSLECTVEGTSNPNLYWYRQAAGRGLQLLFYSVGIGQISSEVPQNLSASRPQDRQFILSSKKLLLSDSGFYLCAWSIPTGFGNTIYFGEGSWLTVV.